The 25 T cell receptor beta chains reported below all come from one sample, sequenced in a study of CD8+CD57+ T cells in acquired aplastic anemia. According to the study, genomic DNA was the template for TCR beta VDJ and CDR3 profiling. TCRdb processed the reads anew with MiXCR; each CDR3 protein has one entry. The sample lists about 190,000 distinct CDR3 sequences, 40% to 55% occurring once. Individuals selected for sequencing had exhibited CD8+CD57+ cell expansion on flow cytometry. Sequences were obtained from sorted CD4+, CD8+, or CD8+CD57+ T cells (not recorded which) from PBMCs. These receptors were taken from a human donor with aplastic anemia.

The chain carries TRBV25-1 and TRBJ1-1; D is uncertain. Germline values: CDR1 MGHDK, CDR2 SYGVNS. The V and J ends lost 6 bases and 0 bases respectively, with 8 bases between them. The length of the CDR3 is 13 residues. The CDR3 sequence is CASRGSLNTEAFF. CDR3 nucleotide sequence: TGTGCCAGCAGGGGCAGCTTGAACACTGAAGCTTTCTTT. The entire variable domain, with the rest obtained from reference TRBV25-1 and TRBJ1-1, is as follows: EADIYQTPRYLVIGTGKKITLECSQTMGHDKMYWYQQDPGMELHLIHYSYGVNSTEKGDLSSESTVSRIRTEHFPLTLESARPSHTSQYLCASRGSLNTEAFFGQGTRLTVV.

The genes are TRBV10-3 and TRBJ1-3, with unresolved D. Germline CDR1 and CDR2: ENHRY and SYGVKD. V shed 3 bases and J shed 0 bases, with 12 bases lying between them. The CDR3 is made up of 16 amino acids. The CDR3 here is CAISDLGISSGNTIYF. CDR3 in DNA: TGTGCCATCAGTGATCTAGGGATTAGCTCTGGAAACACCATATATTTT.

This chain links TRBV24-1 with TRBJ2-1; TRBD1 aligns across 9 bases. V shed 3 bases, J shed 9 bases, and the junction held 2 bases outside the gene matches. Germline CDR1 KGHDR, CDR2 SFDVKD. This CDR3 has 13 residues. In DNA form, the CDR3 reads TGTGCCACCAGTGATGTGACAGGGGGTGAGCAGTTCTTC. Translation: CATSDVTGGEQFF.

The J gene is TRBJ1-2, the V gene TRBV6-1; 8 bases map to TRBD1. This CDR3 is 18 amino acids long. The V gene's germline CDR1 is MNHNS and CDR2 SASEGT. V shed 6 bases and J 4 bases; nucleotides not matched to a gene: 19. CDR3 amino acids: CASSEPGRLRQGSYGYTF. CDR3 sequence (DNA): TGTGCCAGCAGCGAGCCGGGCCGATTACGACAGGGGAGCTATGGCTACACCTTC.

This clonotype was recorded once. At one end the junction does not follow the germline gene, possibly because of a read error. The chain joins TRBV7-9 to TRBJ1-1; D unclear. The CDR3 spans 13 residues. The germline gives CDR1 SEHNR, CDR2 FQNEAQ (reference sequence). The CDR3 loop is CASALPTVTEAFF. The CDR3 region has the DNA TGTGCCAGCGCTCTTCCTACGGTGACTGAAGCTTTCTTC.

This clonotype was observed a single time. The chain has TRBV3-1 and TRBJ2-7; 9 bases match TRBD1. V shed 3 bases and J 3 bases; nucleotides not matched to a gene: 6. Germline lookup yields CDR1 LGHDT and CDR2 YNNKEL (reference sequence). This CDR3 spans 15 amino acids. CDR3 coding DNA: TGTGCCAGCAGCCACGGGACAGGGACGAACTACGAGCAGTACTTC. Its protein is CASSHGTGTNYEQYF.

The V and J genes are TRBV7-4 and TRBJ2-7; a weak D match, TRBD2 (6 bases). The CDR3 runs 12 residues. Trimming pared 5 bases from V and 7 bases from J, leaving 12 bases between. Germline CDR1 and CDR2: SGHVT and SQSDAQ. The CDR3 here is CASSVEGGEQYF. CDR3 nucleotide sequence: TGTGCCAGCAGCGTAGAGGGAGGAGAGCAGTACTTC.

This sequence joins TRBV6-5 and TRBJ2-7; maybe TRBD2 (6 bases). Trimming cost V 0 bases and J 2 bases, with 11 bases left between them. This CDR3 contains 15 residues. In germline, CDR1 is MNHEY, CDR2 SVGAGI. CDR3 nucleotide sequence: TGTGCCAGCAGTTACTCCGGGACTGACCCCTACGAGCAGTACTTC. Translated: CASSYSGTDPYEQYF.

In the case of this clonotype: A read error is possible here, since a much larger clone lies one base away. The chain couples TRBV2 to TRBJ1-6; unclear D gene. In germline, CDR1 is SNHLY, CDR2 FYNNEI. The CDR3 totals 14 residues. The ends were cut back, 6 bases at V and 8 bases at J, with 14 bases in the middle. The CDR3 loop reads CASSTGPGDSPLHF. CDR3 sequence (DNA): TGTGCCAGCAGCACGGGCCCCGGAGATTCACCCCTCCACTTT. The whole variable domain, filled in from reference TRBV2 and TRBJ1-6, reads EPEVTQTPSHQVTQMGQEVILRCVPISNHLYFYWYRQILGQKVEFLVSFYNNEISEKSEIFDDQFSVERPDGSNFTLKIRSTKLEDSAMYFCASSTGPGDSPLHFGNGTRLTVT.

The chain recombines TRBV29-1 with TRBJ2-5; 8 bases are shared with TRBD1. Trimming removed 6 bases from V and 0 bases from J; junction bases left unmatched: 3. This CDR3 has 13 residues. The germline V gene has CDR1 SQVTM and CDR2 ANQGSEA. The CDR3 loop reads CSVTDRDQETQYF. The CDR3 coding sequence is TGCAGCGTAACGGACAGGGACCAAGAGACCCAGTACTTC.

At least ten counts were recorded for this clonotype. This chain connects TRBV19 to TRBJ2-7; no clear D gene. Germline loops: CDR1 LNHDA, CDR2 SQIVND (reference sequence). V was shortened by 0 bases and J by 2 bases, with 5 bases between the two germline ends. The CDR3 has 13 residues. CDR3 sequence: CASSIDLPYEQYF. The CDR3 nucleotides are TGTGCCAGTAGTATAGACTTACCCTACGAGCAGTACTTC.

This clonotype was counted many times. The rearrangement joins TRBV20-1 to TRBJ2-2, with a weak D call TRBD2 (5 bases). The CDR3 extends over 13 amino acids. Between the trimmed V and J ends, which lost 3 bases and 4 bases, there was a span of 9 bases. Germline loops: CDR1 DFQATT, CDR2 SNEGSKA (reference sequence). Here the CDR3 DNA reads TGCAGTGCTAGGCGGGTTGGCACCGGGGAGCTGTTTTTT. It specifies CSARRVGTGELFF.

Details on this clonotype: The germline gene is not matched at one end of the junction; a read error may be the cause. The chain employs TRBV9 and TRBJ2-3; maybe TRBD2 (7 bases). The CDR3 is 18 amino acids. Germline assignment: CDR1 SGDLS and CDR2 YYNGEE. In DNA, the CDR3 is TGTGCCAGCAGCCCCCTTGGGGGGGCTAAAGCGGGCACAGGTACGCAGTATTTT. Protein: CASSPLGGAKAGTGTQYF.

This clonotype has a count of ten or more. The chain recombines TRBV19 with TRBJ2-7; the D gene is possibly TRBD1 (5 bases). V was cut by 5 bases and J by 6 bases, with 8 bases left in between. CDR3 length equals 11 residues. Per the germline V gene, CDR1 is LNHDA and CDR2 is SQIVND (reference sequence). CDR3 residues: CASSQGGEQYF. CDR3 nucleotide sequence: TGTGCCAGTAGTCAGGGTGGCGAGCAGTACTTC.

This chain uses TRBV15 with TRBJ2-7, with 7 positions matching TRBD1. Germline V lookup: CDR1 LNHNV, CDR2 YYDKDF (reference sequence). The CDR3 runs 14 residues. V lost 1 base, J lost 1 base, and 1 base stayed unmatched. CDR3 nucleotide sequence: TGTGCCACCAGCAGAGGGACAGGATCCTACGAGCAGTACTTC. Translating it yields CATSRGTGSYEQYF. Full variable domain (outside the CDR3, taken from reference TRBV15 and TRBJ2-7): DAMVIQNPRYQVTQFGKPVTLSCSQTLNHNVMYWYQQKSSQAPKLLFHYYDKDFNNEADTPDNFQSRRPNTSFCFLDIRSPGLGDTAMYLCATSRGTGSYEQYFGPGTRLTVT.

This clonotype has at least ten counts. This chain links TRBV20-1 with TRBJ1-1; 7 bases fit TRBD1. CDR1 is DFQATT and CDR2 is SNEGSKA in the germline V gene (reference sequence). There are 13 residues in the CDR3. The ends lost 6 bases at V and 1 base at J; junction bases unmatched: 5. In DNA form, the CDR3 reads TGCAGTGCCCCGGGACAGCCGAACACTGAAGCTTTCTTT. This translates into CSAPGQPNTEAFF.

This chain joins TRBV2 and TRBJ1-3; D unresolved. V was shortened by 7 bases and J by 7 bases, with 20 bases between the two germline ends. This CDR3 has 15 residues. Per the germline V gene, CDR1 is SNHLY and CDR2 is FYNNEI. The CDR3 region is CASTEVGSNLNTIYF. In nucleotides, the CDR3 is TGTGCCAGCACGGAAGTTGGATCAAATTTGAACACCATATATTTT.

This clonotype was picked up a small number of times. The chain is built from TRBV25-1 and TRBJ1-1; a possible D gene is TRBD1 (6 bases). The CDR3 has 14 amino acids. V shed 8 bases and J shed 0 bases, with 13 bases lying between them. Per the germline V gene, CDR1 is MGHDK and CDR2 is SYGVNS. The chain's CDR3 is CASSTQGLNTEAFF. The CDR3 DNA is TGTGCCAGCTCAACACAGGGTCTGAACACTGAAGCTTTCTTT. Drawing the rest from reference TRBV25-1 and TRBJ1-1, the complete variable domain is EADIYQTPRYLVIGTGKKITLECSQTMGHDKMYWYQQDPGMELHLIHYSYGVNSTEKGDLSSESTVSRIRTEHFPLTLESARPSHTSQYLCASSTQGLNTEAFFGQGTRLTVV.

This clonotype has only a few counts. This chain uses TRBV24-1 with TRBJ2-1; possibly TRBD1 for D (6 bases). The CDR3 consists of 11 residues. Germline V gene sequence: CDR1 KGHDR, CDR2 SFDVKD. V lost 7 bases to trimming and J lost 6 bases, with 6 bases between them. The DNA of the CDR3 is TGTGCCACCAGACAGGGCAATGAGCAGTTCTTC. Protein: CATRQGNEQFF.

This clonotype occurred many times. V and J are TRBV6-5 and TRBJ2-7; tentatively, D is TRBD1 or TRBD2 (5 bases each). Germline values: CDR1 MNHEY, CDR2 SVGAGI. The CDR3 spans 15 residues. Trimming removed 0 bases at V and 0 bases at J, with 9 bases between. The DNA for the CDR3 is TGTGCCAGCAGTTACTCCGGGGCCTCCTCCTACGAGCAGTACTTC. This translates into CASSYSGASSYEQYF.

This clonotype was detected ten times or more. CDR3 in amino acids: CASSQGSSGPLGTQYF. In nucleotides, the CDR3 is TGCGCCAGCAGCCAAGGCTCGAGCGGACCTCTTGGGACCCAGTACTTC. The J gene is TRBJ2-5, the V gene TRBV4-1; TRBD2 might be the D (5 bases). From germline, CDR1 is MGHRA and CDR2 YSYEKL. The length of the CDR3 is 16 residues. With 1 base removed from V and 7 bases from J, the gap between germline ends came to 19 bases.

A single count supports this clonotype. This chain links TRBV7-8 with TRBJ1-1; D not resolved. This CDR3 contains 15 residues. The V gene lost 1 base and the J gene lost 13 bases, with 22 bases spanning the gap. Germline values: CDR1 SGHVS, CDR2 FQNEAQ. The CDR3 coding sequence is TGTGCCAGCAGCTTAGGGGCAAAAACATCCTTGAAGCTTTTCTTT. It encodes CASSLGAKTSLKLFF. The complete variable domain, with remaining parts taken from reference TRBV7-8 and TRBJ1-1, reads GAGVSQSPRYKVAKRGQDVALRCDPISGHVSLFWYQQALGQGPEFLTYFQNEAQLDKSGLPSDRFFAERPEGSVSTLKIQRTQQEDSAVYLCASSLGAKTSLKLFFGQGTRLTVV.

In its sample, this clonotype was seen many times. This chain connects TRBV7-2 to TRBJ1-2; D is undetermined. Germline V gene lookup returns CDR1 SGHTA and CDR2 FQGNSA. The CDR3 spans 14 residues. Trimming pared 1 base from V and 5 bases from J, leaving 11 bases between. CDR3 protein: CASSLEVGAYGYTF. CDR3 bases: TGTGCCAGCAGCTTAGAGGTCGGAGCTTATGGCTACACCTTC.

This chain joins TRBV7-3 and TRBJ2-7; D possibly corresponds to TRBD2 (7 bases). The V gene lost 5 bases and the J gene lost 3 bases, with 17 bases spanning the gap. From germline, CDR1 is SGHTA and CDR2 FQGTGA. The CDR3 has 15 residues. The CDR3 spells CASSPDRGAVYEQYF. Written as DNA, the CDR3 is TGTGCCAGCAGCCCAGATCGGGGGGCGGTCTACGAGCAGTACTTC.

This clonotype was seen repeatedly, ten times or more. The V gene is TRBV24-1, the J gene TRBJ2-7, with TRBD2 as a possible D gene (5 bases). This CDR3 spans 12 amino acids. With 5 bases removed from V and 6 bases from J, the gap between germline ends came to 10 bases. Germline-derived CDR1 and CDR2 are KGHDR and SFDVKD. In DNA form, the CDR3 reads TGTGCCACCAGTGTAGCGTCTGGCGAGCAGTACTTC. As protein: CATSVASGEQYF.